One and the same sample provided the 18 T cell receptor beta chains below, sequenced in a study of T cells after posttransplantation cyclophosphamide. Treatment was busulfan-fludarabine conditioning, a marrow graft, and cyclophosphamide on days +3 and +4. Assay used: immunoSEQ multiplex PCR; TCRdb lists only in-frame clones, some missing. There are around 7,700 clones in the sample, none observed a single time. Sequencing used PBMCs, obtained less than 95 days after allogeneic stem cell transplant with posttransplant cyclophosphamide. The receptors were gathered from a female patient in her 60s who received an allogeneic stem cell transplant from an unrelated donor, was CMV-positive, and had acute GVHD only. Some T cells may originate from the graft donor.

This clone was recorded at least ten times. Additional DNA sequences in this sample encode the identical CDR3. CDR3: CASSLAGQGGYGYTF. CDR3 DNA sequence: TGCGCCAGCAGCTTGGCCGGACAGGGAGGCTATGGCTACACCTTC. V is TRBV5-1 and J is TRBJ1-2; 8 nucleotides match TRBD1. CDR1 and CDR2 from the germline V gene are SGHRS and YFSETQ. The V segment lost 0 bases and the J segment 4 bases; nucleotides outside the gene matches: 5. The CDR3 totals 15 residues.

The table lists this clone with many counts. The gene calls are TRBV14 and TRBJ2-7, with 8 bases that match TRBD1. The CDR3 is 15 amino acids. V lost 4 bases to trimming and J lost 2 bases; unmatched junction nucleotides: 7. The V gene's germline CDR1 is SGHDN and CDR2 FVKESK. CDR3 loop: CASSPTRGPPYEQYF. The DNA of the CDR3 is TGTGCCAGCAGCCCGACCAGGGGGCCCCCCTACGAGCAGTACTTC.

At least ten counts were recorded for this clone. CDR3 in amino acids: CASSYLVLGYTGELFF. In DNA form, the CDR3 reads TGTGCCAGCAGTTACCTTGTACTTGGTTACACCGGGGAGCTGTTTTTT. The chain uses TRBV6-2 or TRBV6-3 and TRBJ2-2; D not resolved. The CDR3 has 16 residues. The ends were cut back, 2 bases at V and 3 bases at J, with 13 bases in the middle. Germline V CDR1 and CDR2: MNHEY, SVGEGT.

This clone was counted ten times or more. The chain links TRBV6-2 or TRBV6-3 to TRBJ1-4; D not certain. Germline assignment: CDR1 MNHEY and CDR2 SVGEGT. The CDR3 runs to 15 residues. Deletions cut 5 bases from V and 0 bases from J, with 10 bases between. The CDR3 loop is CASSAFLATNEKLFF. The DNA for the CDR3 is TGTGCCAGCAGTGCGTTTCTGGCAACTAATGAAAAACTGTTTTTT.

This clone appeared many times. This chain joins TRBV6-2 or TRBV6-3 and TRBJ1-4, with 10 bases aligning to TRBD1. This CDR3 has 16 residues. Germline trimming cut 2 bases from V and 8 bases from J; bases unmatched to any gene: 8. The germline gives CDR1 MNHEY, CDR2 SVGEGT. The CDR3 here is CASSYKVGQGSEKLFF. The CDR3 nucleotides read TGTGCCAGCAGTTACAAAGTGGGACAGGGGAGCGAAAAACTGTTTTTT.

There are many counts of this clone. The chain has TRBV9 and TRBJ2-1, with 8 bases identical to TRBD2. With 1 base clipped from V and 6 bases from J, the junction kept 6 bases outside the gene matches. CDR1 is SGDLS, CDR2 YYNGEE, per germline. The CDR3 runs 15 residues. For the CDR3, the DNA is TGTGCCAGCAGCGTAACGGGACTAGACAGCAATGAGCAGTTCTTC. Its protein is CASSVTGLDSNEQFF.

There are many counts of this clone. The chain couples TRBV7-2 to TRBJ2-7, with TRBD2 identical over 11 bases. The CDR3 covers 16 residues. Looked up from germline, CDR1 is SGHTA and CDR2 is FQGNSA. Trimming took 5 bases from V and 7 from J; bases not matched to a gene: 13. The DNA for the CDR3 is TGTGCCAGCAGCCTACGGGAGGGACTAGCGGTCCTAGAGCAGTACTTC. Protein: CASSLREGLAVLEQYF. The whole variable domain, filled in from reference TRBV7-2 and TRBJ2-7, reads GAGVSQSPSNKVTEKGKDVELRCDPISGHTALYWYRQSLGQGLEFLIYFQGNSAPDKSGLPSDRFSAERTGGSVSTLTIQRTQQEDSAVYLCASSLREGLAVLEQYFGPGTRLTVT.

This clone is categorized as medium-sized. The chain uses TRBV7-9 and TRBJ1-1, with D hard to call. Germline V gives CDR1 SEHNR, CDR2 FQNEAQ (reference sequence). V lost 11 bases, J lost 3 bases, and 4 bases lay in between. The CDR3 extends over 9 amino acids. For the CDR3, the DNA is TGTGCCGTAGACACTGAAGCTTTCTTT. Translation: CAVDTEAFF.

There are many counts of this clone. CDR3 protein: CASRSQGGTEAFF. The DNA of the CDR3 is TGTGCCAGCAGATCCCAGGGGGGCACTGAAGCTTTCTTT. The rearrangement links TRBV28 to TRBJ1-1; TRBD1 aligns across 7 bases. V was pared by 6 bases and J by 4 bases, with 5 bases of the junction left unmatched. Germline CDR1 MDHEN, CDR2 SYDVKM. The CDR3 has 13 residues.

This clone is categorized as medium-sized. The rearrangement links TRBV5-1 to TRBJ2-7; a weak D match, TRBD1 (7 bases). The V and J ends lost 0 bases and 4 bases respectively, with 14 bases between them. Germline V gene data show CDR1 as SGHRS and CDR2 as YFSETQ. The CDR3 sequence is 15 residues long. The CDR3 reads CASSLAAGGLYEQYF. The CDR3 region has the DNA TGCGCCAGCAGCTTGGCGGCAGGGGGACTGTACGAGCAGTACTTC.

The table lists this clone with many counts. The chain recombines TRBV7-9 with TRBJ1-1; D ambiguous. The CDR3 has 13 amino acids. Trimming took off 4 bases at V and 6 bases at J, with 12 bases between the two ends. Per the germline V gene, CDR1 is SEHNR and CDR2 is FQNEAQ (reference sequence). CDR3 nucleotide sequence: TGTGCCAGCAGCTCGACCCGGGTTCCTGAAGCTTTCTTT. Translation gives CASSSTRVPEAFF.

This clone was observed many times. The CDR3 here is CATSPTLLAPGPTDTQYF. The CDR3 nucleotides read TGTGCCACCAGCCCAACCCTCCTAGCGCCTGGACCAACAGATACGCAGTATTTT. This chain uses TRBV15 with TRBJ2-3, with a tentative D call TRBD2 (6 bases). V was trimmed by 5 bases and J by 3 bases, leaving 24 bases between them. Germline assignment: CDR1 LNHNV and CDR2 YYDKDF (reference sequence). CDR3 length equals 18 residues.

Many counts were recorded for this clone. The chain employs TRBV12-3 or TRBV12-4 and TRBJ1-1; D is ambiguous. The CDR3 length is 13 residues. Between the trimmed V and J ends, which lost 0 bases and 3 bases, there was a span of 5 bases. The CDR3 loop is CASSLAGYTEAFF. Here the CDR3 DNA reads TGTGCCAGCAGTTTAGCCGGGTACACTGAAGCTTTCTTT.

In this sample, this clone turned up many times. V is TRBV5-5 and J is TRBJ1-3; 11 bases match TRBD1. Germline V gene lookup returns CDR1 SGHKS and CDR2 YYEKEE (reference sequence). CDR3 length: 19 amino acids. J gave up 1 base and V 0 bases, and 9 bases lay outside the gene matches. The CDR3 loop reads CASSLEGQGELGSGNTIYF. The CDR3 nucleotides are TGTGCCAGCAGCTTGGAGGGACAGGGGGAACTAGGGTCTGGAAACACCATATATTTT.

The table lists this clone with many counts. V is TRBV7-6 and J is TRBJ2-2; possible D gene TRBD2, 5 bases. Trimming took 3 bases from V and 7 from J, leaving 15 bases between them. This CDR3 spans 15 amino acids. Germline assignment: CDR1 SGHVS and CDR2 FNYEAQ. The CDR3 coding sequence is TGTGCCAGCAGCTTCGGGGAAATACGGAGCGGGGAGCTGTTTTTT. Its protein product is CASSFGEIRSGELFF. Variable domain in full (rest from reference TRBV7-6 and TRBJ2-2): GAGVSQSPRYKVTKRGQDVALRCDPISGHVSLYWYRQALGQGPEFLTYFNYEAQQDKSGLPNDRFSAERPEGSISTLTIQRTEQRDSAMYRCASSFGEIRSGELFFGEGSRLTVL.

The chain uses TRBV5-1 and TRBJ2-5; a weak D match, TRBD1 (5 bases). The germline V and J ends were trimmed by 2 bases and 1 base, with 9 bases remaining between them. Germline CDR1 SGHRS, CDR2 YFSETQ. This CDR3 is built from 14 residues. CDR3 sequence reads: CASSFLGPQETQYF. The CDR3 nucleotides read TGCGCCAGCAGCTTTCTGGGGCCCCAAGAGACCCAGTACTTC.

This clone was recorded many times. CDR3 residues: CASSILAGYTGELFF. CDR3 bases: TGTGCCAGCAGTATACTAGCGGGGTACACCGGGGAGCTGTTTTTT. This sequence joins TRBV6-6 and TRBJ2-2; 10 nucleotides align to TRBD2. This CDR3 has 15 amino acids. In germline, CDR1 is MNHNY, CDR2 SVGAGI (reference sequence). V was pared by 5 bases and J by 3 bases, with 3 bases of the junction left unmatched.

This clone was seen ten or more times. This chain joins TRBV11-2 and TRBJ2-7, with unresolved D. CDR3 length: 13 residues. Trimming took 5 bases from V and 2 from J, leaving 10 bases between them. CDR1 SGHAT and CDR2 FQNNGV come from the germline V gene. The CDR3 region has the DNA TGTGCCAGCAGCCCCCAGGAGACCTACGAGCAGTACTTC. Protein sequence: CASSPQETYEQYF.